The entry that follows covers one T cell receptor (beta chain) sequence. The antigen is unknown. Assay used: immunoSEQ multiplex PCR; TCRdb lists only in-frame clones, some missing. The sample holds about 25,000 clones; over 80% are singletons and the top ten take roughly 19%. The germline V gene has CDR1 SGHRS and CDR2 YFSETQ. The CDR3 extends over 14 amino acids. Trimming left V 6 bases short and J 8 bases short, with 20 bases between. This sample was taken from a study of lymphopenia after photon versus proton radiotherapy. The study's findings and limits: After lymphocyte nadir, photon-treated repertoires showed oligoclonal expansion, especially CD8+ Temra. Relative stability marked proton patients; photon patients lost diversity and naive cells. In patients who died, overall survival fell as post-nadir TCR diversity dropped more. Only patients who died were analyzed for survival; proton advantage is unproven.

The chain employs TRBV5-1 and TRBJ1-1, with D maybe TRBD1 (6 bases). The specimen was peripheral blood, collected from a patient treated with photon-based radiotherapy. This sequence was found in a man aged 45-60 years with gastric cancer. CDR3 protein: CASIPGHSQREAFF. The CDR3, as DNA: TGCGCCAGCATTCCGGGACACTCCCAGCGAGAAGCTTTCTTT.